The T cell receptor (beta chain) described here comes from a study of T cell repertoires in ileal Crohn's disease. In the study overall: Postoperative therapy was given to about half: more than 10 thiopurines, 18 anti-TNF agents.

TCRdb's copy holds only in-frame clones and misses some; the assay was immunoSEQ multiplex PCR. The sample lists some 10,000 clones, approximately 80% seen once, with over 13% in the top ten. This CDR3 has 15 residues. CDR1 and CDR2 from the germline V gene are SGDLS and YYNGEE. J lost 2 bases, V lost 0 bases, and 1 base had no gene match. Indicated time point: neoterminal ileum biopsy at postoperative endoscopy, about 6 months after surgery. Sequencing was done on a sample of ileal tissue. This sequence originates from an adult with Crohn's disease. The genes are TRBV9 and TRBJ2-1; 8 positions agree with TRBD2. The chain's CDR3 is CASSVDGRAYNEQFF. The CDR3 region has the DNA TGTGCCAGCAGCGTAGACGGGAGGGCCTACAATGAGCAGTTCTTC.